This TCR beta chain was identified during a study of blood T cell repertoires in COVID-19. About the research overall: Material from acute and convalescent COVID-19 was sourced from the United States, Italy and Spain. Nucleic acid was either cDNA or gDNA, and it came from T cells, B-cell-depleted T cells, or PBMCs.

This clone was seen once. Under the authors' procedure: Amplifying reference gene primers gave estimates of nucleated cell counts. The table came from immunoSEQ multiplex PCR; TCRdb's copy has only in-frame clones and leaves some out. For V, J and clone size, that table is used; D and trimming come from the DNA. The profile shows 20,000 to 25,000 clones, approximately 88% of them singletons. CDR3 length equals 16 residues. V lost 2 bases to trimming and J lost 4 bases; unmatched junction nucleotides: 6. The germline gives CDR1 SGHTA, CDR2 FQGTGA. Sequencing was carried out using peripheral blood. This chain connects TRBV7-3 to TRBJ2-1; 9 bases line up with TRBD1. The sequence was obtained from a woman in her 70s with active COVID-19. The CDR3 loop is CASSLGGQGIYNEQFF. DNA for the CDR3: TGTGCCAGCAGCTTAGGCGGACAGGGGATATACAATGAGCAGTTCTTC.